The clone carrying this T cell receptor (beta chain) has more than one count but fewer than ten. Its target is not known. This entry comes from a study of glioma-infiltrating T cells. Study-level findings and limits: Gliomas, especially low-grade, showed above-expected tissue-blood divergence; non-neoplastic patients showed below. Very few CDR3 sequences were shared between tissue and blood.

The CDR3 has 14 residues. Germline CDR1 is SGDLS and CDR2 is YYNGEE. Trimming stripped 8 bases from V and 1 base from J, with 14 bases between. Amplification of TCR alpha and beta CDR3 regions from RNA used iRepertoire nested multiplex PCR. Tissue mRNA or PBMC total RNA, roughly 100-400 ng, went into one-step reverse transcription and amplification. Using its own MiXCR run on the multiplex PCR reads, TCRdb lists one record per CDR3 protein. The sample records under 200,000 distinct CDR3 sequences, 32% being singletons. The rearrangement uses TRBV9 and TRBJ2-3, with D tentatively TRBD1 (6 bases). The sequencing input was glioma tissue, nonneoplastic brain tissue, or PBMCs (not recorded which). This sequence was found in a human donor with low-grade glioma or glioblastoma, undergoing nonglioma brain surgery, or in good health (not recorded which). CDR3 sequence reads: CASSPGHRTDTQYF. The DNA for the CDR3 is TGTGCCAGTTCTCCGGGACACCGCACAGATACGCAGTATTTT.